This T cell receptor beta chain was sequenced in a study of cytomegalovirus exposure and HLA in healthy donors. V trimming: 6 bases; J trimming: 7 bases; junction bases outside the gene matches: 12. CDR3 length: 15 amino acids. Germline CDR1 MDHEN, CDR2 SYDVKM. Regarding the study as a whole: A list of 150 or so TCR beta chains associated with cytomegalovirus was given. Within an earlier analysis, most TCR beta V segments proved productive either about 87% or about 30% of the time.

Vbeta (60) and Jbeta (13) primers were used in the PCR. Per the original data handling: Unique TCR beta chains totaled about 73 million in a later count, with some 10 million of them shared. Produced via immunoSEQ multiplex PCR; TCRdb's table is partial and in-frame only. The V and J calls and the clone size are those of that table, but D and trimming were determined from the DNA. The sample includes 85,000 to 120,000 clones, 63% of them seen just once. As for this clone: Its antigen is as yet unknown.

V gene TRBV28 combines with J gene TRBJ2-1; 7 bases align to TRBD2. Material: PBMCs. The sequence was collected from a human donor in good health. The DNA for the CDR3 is TGTGCCAGCAGCCTTGGACTAGTGGGAGAAAATGAGCAGTTCTTC. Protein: CASSLGLVGENEQFF.